One and the same sample provided the 26 T cell receptor beta chains below, sequenced in a study of blood T cell repertoires in COVID-19. Clones were read by immunoSEQ multiplex PCR, and TCRdb kept only the in-frame ones, dropping some. This table has 350,000 to 400,000 clones, 90% appearing once. Sample: peripheral blood. These receptors were collected from a man younger than 30 with active or convalescent COVID-19.

The rearrangement links TRBV9 to TRBJ1-3; unclear D gene. The CDR3 is made up of 16 amino acids. V lost 4 bases and J lost 4, with 18 bases in between. Germline V CDR1 and CDR2: SGDLS, YYNGEE. In nucleotides, the CDR3 is TGTGCCAGCAGCCCGAGGGAGTGGGGAACAGGAAACACCATATATTTT. This sequence encodes CASSPREWGTGNTIYF.

This chain connects TRBV6-1 to TRBJ2-1, with 9 bases matching TRBD2. CDR1 is MNHNS, CDR2 SASEGT, per germline. This CDR3 region has 15 residues. Trimming at V came to 2 bases and at J to 8 bases, leaving 7 bases not matched to a gene. CDR3 protein: CASSESSGSFDEQFF. CDR3 nucleotide sequence: TGTGCCAGCAGTGAAAGTAGCGGGAGTTTTGATGAGCAGTTCTTC.

The rearrangement links TRBV19 to TRBJ1-2, with 7 bases matching TRBD1. The V segment lost 8 bases and the J segment 8 bases; nucleotides outside the gene matches: 8. The CDR3 runs 12 residues. The germline V gene has CDR1 LNHDA and CDR2 SQIVND (reference sequence). The CDR3 region is CASGDRASGYTF. The DNA of the CDR3 is TGTGCCAGTGGAGACAGGGCGAGCGGCTACACCTTC.

The rearrangement links TRBV7-8 to TRBJ2-5; 9 bases are shared with TRBD2. The CDR3 is made up of 15 amino acids. Trimming removed 4 bases from V and 3 bases from J; junction bases left unmatched: 6. The germline V gene encodes CDR1 SGHVS and CDR2 FQNEAQ. CDR3 protein: CASSSSGGPKETQYF. CDR3 in DNA: TGTGCCAGCAGCTCGAGCGGGGGGCCTAAAGAGACCCAGTACTTC. The entire variable domain, with the rest obtained from reference TRBV7-8 and TRBJ2-5, is as follows: GAGVSQSPRYKVAKRGQDVALRCDPISGHVSLFWYQQALGQGPEFLTYFQNEAQLDKSGLPSDRFFAERPEGSVSTLKIQRTQQEDSAVYLCASSSSGGPKETQYFGPGTRLLVL.

This clone has only a few counts. The rearrangement links TRBV2 to TRBJ1-2; tentative D call: TRBD1 (5 bases). Germline V gene sequence: CDR1 SNHLY, CDR2 FYNNEI. V was cut by 7 bases and J by 1 base, with 13 bases left in between. This CDR3 contains 14 residues. For the CDR3, the DNA is TGTGCCAGCACCTCTCACGGGGGTAACTATGGCTACACCTTC. Protein sequence: CASTSHGGNYGYTF.

This clone was picked up one time. Written as DNA, the CDR3 is TGCGCCAGCAGTAAGCAACAGGGGAACACTGAAGCTTTCTTT. Amino acids: CASSKQQGNTEAFF. The chain carries TRBV5-1 and TRBJ1-1, with D maybe TRBD1 (6 bases). Germline V gene data show CDR1 as SGHRS and CDR2 as YFSETQ. V was cut by 5 bases and J by 1 base, with 12 bases left in between. The CDR3 is 14 amino acids.

The table lists this clone with a count of one. The CDR3: CATTRQGNQPQHF. The CDR3 bases are TGTGCCACAACCCGGCAGGGCAATCAGCCCCAGCATTTT. The gene calls are TRBV12-3 or TRBV12-4 and TRBJ1-5, with unresolved D. The CDR3 spans 13 residues. V was cut by 10 bases and J by 2 bases, with 12 bases left in between.

The V and J genes are TRBV27 and TRBJ2-3; TRBD1 is a possible D gene (6 bases). Trimming shortened V by 5 bases and J by 1 base, and 10 bases separated the two germline ends. This CDR3 is built from 14 residues. The germline gives CDR1 MNHEY, CDR2 SMNVEV (reference sequence). CDR3 DNA: TGTGCCAGCAGTGCGACAGGACGCACAGATACGCAGTATTTT. This gives the protein CASSATGRTDTQYF.

This clone showed up just once. The rearrangement links TRBV5-6 to TRBJ1-2; 9 nucleotides match TRBD1. This CDR3 is 18 amino acids long. Germline loops: CDR1 SGHDT, CDR2 YYEEEE. Trimming at V came to 0 bases and at J to 7 bases, leaving 16 bases not matched to a gene. The CDR3 DNA follows: TGTGCCAGCAGCTTGGCGTGGGGGACAGGGACCTCCCGTCCTGGCTACACCTTC. It translates to CASSLAWGTGTSRPGYTF. Full variable domain (rest looked up from reference TRBV5-6 and TRBJ1-2): DAGVTQSPTHLIKTRGQQVTLRCSPKSGHDTVSWYQQALGQGPQFIFQYYEEEERQRGNFPDRFSGHQFPNYSSELNVNALLLGDSALYLCASSLAWGTGTSRPGYTFGSGTRLTVV.

This clone came up once. The rearrangement joins TRBV6-4 to TRBJ2-1; D is perhaps TRBD2 (6 bases). Germline-derived CDR1 and CDR2 are MRHNA and SNTAGT. There are 15 residues in the CDR3. V was trimmed by 1 base and J by 7 bases, leaving 14 bases between them. The CDR3 spells CASSDFVGRGNEQFF. The CDR3 DNA follows: TGTGCCAGCAGTGACTTTGTCGGTCGGGGGAATGAGCAGTTCTTC.

The genes are TRBV9 and TRBJ2-7; 7 nucleotides line up with TRBD2. Unmatched junction bases numbered 2, after V lost 4 bases and J lost 4 bases. The CDR3 length is 12 residues. Germline loops: CDR1 SGDLS, CDR2 YYNGEE. The CDR3 region is CASSPGLYEQYF. The CDR3, as DNA: TGTGCCAGCAGCCCGGGACTATACGAGCAGTACTTC. Full variable domain (remainder filled in from reference TRBV9 and TRBJ2-7): DSGVTQTPKHLITATGQRVTLRCSPRSGDLSVYWYQQSLDQGLQFLIQYYNGEERAKGNILERFSAQQFPDLHSELNLSSLELGDSALYFCASSPGLYEQYFGPGTRLTVT.

In its sample, this clone was seen once. This sequence joins TRBV28 and TRBJ1-2; D may be TRBD1 (6 bases). The CDR3 is 12 residues long. Germline lookup yields CDR1 MDHEN and CDR2 SYDVKM. The ends were cut back, 8 bases at V and 3 bases at J, with 10 bases in the middle. The CDR3 sequence is CASEGVDYGYTF. Written as DNA, the CDR3 is TGTGCCAGCGAGGGGGTGGACTATGGCTACACCTTC.

The chain is built from TRBV19 and TRBJ1-1, with D unclear. The CDR3 extends over 15 amino acids. Germline values: CDR1 LNHDA, CDR2 SQIVND (reference sequence). The V end was cut by 5 bases, the J end by 5 bases, with 18 bases between. CDR3 in DNA: TGTGCCAGTAGTTTGGGGTGGTTTGGGGAGACTGAAGCTTTCTTT. Residues: CASSLGWFGETEAFF.

This rearrangement joins TRBV3-1 (or the pseudogene TRBV3-2) to TRBJ2-2, with 7 bases lining up with TRBD2. V shed 1 base, J shed 4 bases, and the junction held 6 bases outside the gene matches. Germline V CDR1 and CDR2: LGHDT, YNNKEL (reference sequence). CDR3 size: 16 residues. The CDR3 DNA is TGTGCCAGCAGCCAAGGCGGGGGTCTGGGCACCGGGGAGCTGTTTTTT. As protein: CASSQGGGLGTGELFF.

This clone appeared a single time. The chain uses TRBV20-1 and TRBJ1-2; 8 nucleotides align to TRBD1. Germline CDR1 reads DFQATT; CDR2 reads SNEGSKA (reference sequence). CDR3 length equals 15 residues. The junction had 10 bases not matched to a gene; V was cut back by 3 bases and J by 4 bases. As DNA, the CDR3 is TGCAGTGCTAGTCCCCCCGGACAGGGTACCTATGGCTACACCTTC. It encodes CSASPPGQGTYGYTF.

The rearrangement uses TRBV4-1 and TRBJ2-7, with 14 nucleotides matching TRBD2. The junction had 8 bases not matched to a gene; V was cut back by 1 base and J by 3 bases. This CDR3 region has 18 residues. CDR1 and CDR2 from the germline V gene are MGHRA and YSYEKL. CDR3 residues: CASSQGTSGGTQGYEQYF. In DNA form, the CDR3 reads TGCGCCAGCAGCCAAGGGACTAGCGGGGGGACGCAGGGCTACGAGCAGTACTTC.

The chain recombines TRBV10-3 with TRBJ1-1, with a weak D call TRBD1 (5 bases). From germline, CDR1 is ENHRY and CDR2 SYGVKD. Between the trimmed V and J ends, which lost 8 bases and 4 bases, there was a span of 11 bases. This CDR3 contains 12 residues. The CDR3 loop reads CAIGGGGTEAFF. In DNA, the CDR3 is TGTGCCATCGGGGGGGGTGGCACTGAAGCTTTCTTT.

The chain couples TRBV15 to TRBJ1-4; 10 bases fit TRBD1. There are 14 residues in the CDR3. Germline V CDR1 and CDR2: LNHNV, YYDKDF (reference sequence). Losses at the gene ends were 8 bases for V and 8 bases for J; bases not matched to a gene: 8. The CDR3 sequence: CATRGDRGSEKLFF. CDR3 DNA: TGTGCCACCCGCGGGGACAGGGGCAGCGAAAAACTGTTTTTT.

This clone was observed a handful of times. The chain is built from TRBV28 and TRBJ2-2, with D tentatively TRBD2 (6 bases). This CDR3 is 17 amino acids long. V gave up 5 bases and J gave up 4 bases, with 20 bases separating them. Germline assignment: CDR1 MDHEN and CDR2 SYDVKM. The CDR3 loop is CASSPAGMGAGTGELFF. DNA of the CDR3: TGTGCCAGCAGTCCTGCGGGAATGGGCGCGGGCACCGGGGAGCTGTTTTTT. The whole variable domain, filled in from reference TRBV28 and TRBJ2-2, reads DVKVTQSSRYLVKRTGEKVFLECVQDMDHENMFWYRQDPGLGLRLIYFSYDVKMKEKGDIPEGYSVSREKKERFSLILESASTNQTSMYLCASSPAGMGAGTGELFFGEGSRLTVL.

The chain joins TRBV6-1 to TRBJ2-7; unclear D gene. This CDR3 is 12 amino acids long. Trimming took off 2 bases at V and 1 base at J, with 3 bases between the two ends. Germline V gives CDR1 MNHNS, CDR2 SASEGT. The CDR3 region is CASSESSYEQYF. In DNA form, the CDR3 reads TGTGCCAGCAGTGAATCGTCCTACGAGCAGTACTTC.

This sequence joins TRBV29-1 and TRBJ1-1; D remains unclear. CDR1 SQVTM and CDR2 ANQGSEA come from the germline V gene. The CDR3 totals 11 residues. Trimming left V 6 bases short and J 7 bases short, with 12 bases between. The CDR3 nucleotides read TGCAGCGTATGGGCGATGGGTGAAGCTTTCTTT. This codes for CSVWAMGEAFF.

This clone has more than one count but fewer than ten. The chain is built from TRBV5-1 and TRBJ1-4, with a tentative D call TRBD1 (5 bases). The CDR3 has 15 residues. V shed 1 base and J shed 1 base, with 8 bases lying between them. Looked up from germline, CDR1 is SGHRS and CDR2 is YFSETQ. This CDR3 reads CASSLMGQTNEKLFF. CDR3 nucleotides: TGCGCCAGCAGCTTGATGGGGCAAACTAATGAAAAACTGTTTTTT.

The chain recombines TRBV12-3 or TRBV12-4 with TRBJ1-1; a possible D gene is TRBD1 (5 bases). This CDR3 has 12 amino acids. Trimming stripped 3 bases from V and 10 bases from J, with 12 bases between. CDR3 region: CASSLGRGRAFF. The DNA for the CDR3 is TGTGCCAGCAGTTTGGGGAGGGGTCGAGCTTTCTTT.

The chain uses TRBV7-2 and TRBJ1-6; D not resolved. The CDR3 runs 15 residues. The ends were cut back, 6 bases at V and 5 bases at J, with 14 bases in the middle. Germline V gene data show CDR1 as SGHTA and CDR2 as FQGNSA. CDR3 bases: TGTGCCAGCAGATTCTACAGCGGAGATAATTCACCCCTCCACTTT. This translates into CASRFYSGDNSPLHF.

J is TRBJ1-2 and V is TRBV27, with 11 positions matching TRBD1. Unmatched junction bases numbered 5, after V lost 1 base and J lost 7 bases. The germline V gene encodes CDR1 MNHEY and CDR2 SMNVEV (reference sequence). CDR3 size: 15 residues. The CDR3 coding sequence is TGTGCCAGCAGTTTATGGGGGACAGGGGGTGGTGGCTACACCTTC. Protein product: CASSLWGTGGGGYTF.

This clone has just a few counts. The rearrangement joins TRBV20-1 to TRBJ1-5; 7 bases match TRBD1. With 3 bases clipped from V and 3 bases from J, the junction kept 5 bases outside the gene matches. Germline CDR1 is DFQATT and CDR2 is SNEGSKA (reference sequence). This CDR3 spans 14 amino acids. The CDR3 nucleotides read TGCAGTGCTAGTCCGACAGGGCTCAATCAGCCCCAGCATTTT. The encoded protein is CSASPTGLNQPQHF.